This T cell receptor (beta chain) was observed in a study of cytomegalovirus exposure and HLA in healthy donors. 60 Vbeta and 13 Jbeta primers were used in PCR. Measured with immunoSEQ multiplex PCR; TCRdb has only the in-frame clones, and not every one. The repertoire consists of about 150,000 clones, with nearly 70% occurring once and the leading ten covering over 9.5%. Points on this clone: The antigen is not known.

The study's findings and limits: A later analysis linked a missense variant in DCLRE1C to the trimming of TCR beta V and J genes.

The sequence came from a young man in good health and CMV-seropositive. Sequenced input: PBMCs.

The CDR3 region is CASSYPEDSQETQYF. The DNA for the CDR3 is TGTGCCAGCAGTTACCCAGAGGACAGCCAAGAGACCCAGTACTTC. The chain recombines TRBV6-6 with TRBJ2-5; D might be TRBD1 (6 bases). The CDR3 runs 15 residues. Germline values: CDR1 MNHNY, CDR2 SVGAGI (reference sequence). V was trimmed by 2 bases and J by 1 base, leaving 11 bases between them.